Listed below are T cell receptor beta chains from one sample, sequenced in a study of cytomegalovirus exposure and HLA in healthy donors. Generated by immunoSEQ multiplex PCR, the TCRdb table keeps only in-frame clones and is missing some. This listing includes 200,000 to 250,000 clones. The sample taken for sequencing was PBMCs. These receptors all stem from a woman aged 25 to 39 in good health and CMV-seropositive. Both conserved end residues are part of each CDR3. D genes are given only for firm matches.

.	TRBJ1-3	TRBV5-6	CASSDETKRNTIYF	TGTGCCAGCAGCGATGAGACAAAACGAAACACCATATATTTT
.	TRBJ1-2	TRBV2	CASSSQGYGYTF	TGTGCCAGCAGTTCACAGGGCTATGGCTACACCTTC
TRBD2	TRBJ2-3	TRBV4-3	CASSQDPPSGSPDTQYF	TGCGCCAGCAGCCAAGATCCCCCTAGCGGGAGCCCAGATACGCAGTATTTT
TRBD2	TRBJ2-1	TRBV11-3	CASSSRTSGRGNEQFF	TGTGCCAGCAGCTCACGGACTAGCGGGAGGGGAAATGAGCAGTTCTTC
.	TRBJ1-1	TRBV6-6	CASSYGSELNTEAFF	TGTGCCAGCAGTTACGGCTCCGAACTAAACACTGAAGCTTTCTTT
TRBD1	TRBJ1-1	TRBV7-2	CASSLEGTGGEAFF	TGTGCCAGCAGCTTAGAGGGGACAGGGGGCGAGGCTTTCTTT
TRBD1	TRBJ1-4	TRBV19	CASSRVQGEKLFF	TGTGCCAGTAGTAGGGTACAGGGGGAAAAACTGTTTTTT
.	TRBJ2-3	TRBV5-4	CASSFTGTTDTQYF	TGTGCCAGCAGCTTCACAGGGACCACAGATACGCAGTATTTT
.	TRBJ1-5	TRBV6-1	CASSEFESGNQPQHF	TGTGCCAGCAGTGAATTTGAGAGTGGCAATCAGCCCCAGCATTTT
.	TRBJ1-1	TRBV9	CASSVFEGSTEAFF	TGTGCCAGCAGCGTATTTGAGGGCTCCACTGAAGCTTTCTTT
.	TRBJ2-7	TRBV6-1	CASSTQGSGYEQYF	TGTGCCAGCAGTACACAGGGTTCAGGCTACGAGCAGTACTTC
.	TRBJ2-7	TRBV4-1	CASSQGAAGNYEQYF	TGCGCCAGCAGCCAAGGGGCGGCAGGGAACTACGAGCAGTACTTC
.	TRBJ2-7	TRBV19	CASSITGSSRIEQYF	TGTGCCAGTAGTATAACGGGGAGTAGCAGAATAGAGCAGTACTTC
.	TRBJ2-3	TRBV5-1	CASSWPKTGHEVTDTQYF	TGCGCCAGCAGCTGGCCGAAGACAGGCCACGAAGTCACAGATACGCAGTATTTT
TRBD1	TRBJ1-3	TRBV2	CATIPGQGLLSGNTIYF	TGTGCCACTATACCGGGACAGGGGTTATTATCTGGAAACACCATATATTTT
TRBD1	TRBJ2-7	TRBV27	CASRTGSSYEQYF	TGTGCCAGCAGGACAGGGAGCTCCTACGAGCAGTACTTC
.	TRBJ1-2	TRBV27	CASSLSSRYYGYTF	TGTGCCAGCAGTTTATCCAGCAGGTACTATGGCTACACCTTC
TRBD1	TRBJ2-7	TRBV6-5	CASSYSSDRVYEQYF	TGTGCCAGCAGTTACTCGTCGGACAGGGTGTACGAGCAGTACTTC
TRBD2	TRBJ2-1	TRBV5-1	CASSWTSGYNEQFF	TGCGCCAGCAGCTGGACTAGCGGGTACAATGAGCAGTTCTTC
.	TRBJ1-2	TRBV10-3	CAISTSEGYGYTF	TGTGCCATCAGTACCAGTGAGGGCTATGGCTACACCTTC
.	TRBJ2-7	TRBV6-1	CASSESTHEQYF	TGTGCCAGCAGTGAGTCCACTCACGAGCAGTACTTC
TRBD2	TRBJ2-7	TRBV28	CASTPSGTSYEQYF	TGTGCCAGCACCCCTAGCGGGACATCCTACGAGCAGTACTTC
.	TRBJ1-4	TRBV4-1	CASSPPLGGDEKLFF	TGCGCCAGCAGCCCGCCTTTGGGGGGGGATGAAAAACTGTTTTTT
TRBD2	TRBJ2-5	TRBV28	CASSSPREGRRETQYF	TGTGCCAGCAGTTCTCCGCGGGAGGGCCGACGAGAGACCCAGTACTTC
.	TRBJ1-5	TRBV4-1	CASSQGPSSGQPQHF	TGCGCCAGCAGCCAAGGTCCTTCTAGCGGTCAGCCCCAGCATTTT
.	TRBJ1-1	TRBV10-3	CAISEPWRNTEAFF	TGTGCCATCAGTGAGCCCTGGAGGAACACTGAAGCTTTCTTT
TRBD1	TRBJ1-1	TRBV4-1	CASSRDSENTEAFF	TGCGCCAGCAGCCGGGACAGCGAGAACACTGAAGCTTTCTTT
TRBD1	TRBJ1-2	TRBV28	CASQTGSGTGYGYTF	TGTGCCAGCCAAACGGGTTCCGGGACAGGCTATGGCTACACCTTC
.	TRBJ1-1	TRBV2	CASSEIGENTEAFF	TGTGCCAGCAGTGAGATAGGGGAGAACACTGAAGCTTTCTTT
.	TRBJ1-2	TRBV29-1	CSFNTWRQQSYGYTF	TGCAGCTTCAATACGTGGCGGCAGCAAAGCTATGGCTACACCTTC
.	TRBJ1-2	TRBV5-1	CASRDGDGYTF	TGCGCCAGCAGAGACGGGGATGGCTACACCTTC
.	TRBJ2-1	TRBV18	CASSPADSSYNEQFF	TGTGCCAGCTCACCCGCGGACAGCTCCTACAATGAGCAGTTCTTC
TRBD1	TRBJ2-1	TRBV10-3	CATEQGANEQFF	TGTGCCACCGAACAGGGGGCCAATGAGCAGTTCTTC
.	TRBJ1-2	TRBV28	CASSGARGHYGYTF	TGTGCCAGCAGTGGGGCCAGGGGTCACTATGGCTACACCTTC
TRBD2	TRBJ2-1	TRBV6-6	CASSYLAGDKFF	TGTGCCAGCAGTTACCTCGCGGGAGACAAGTTCTTC
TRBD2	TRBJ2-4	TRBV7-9	CASSSGLEAKNIQYF	TGTGCCAGCAGCTCCGGACTAGAGGCCAAAAACATTCAGTACTTC
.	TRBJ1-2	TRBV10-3	CAISPRVAGYGYTF	TGTGCCATCAGTCCCCGTGTGGCGGGCTATGGCTACACCTTC
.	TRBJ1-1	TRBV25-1	CASSESRAFF	TGTGCCAGCAGTGAGAGTCGAGCTTTCTTT
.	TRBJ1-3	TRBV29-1	CSVEVGAGNTIYF	TGCAGCGTTGAAGTCGGGGCTGGAAACACCATATATTTT
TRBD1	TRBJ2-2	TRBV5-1	CASSDLTGDTGELFF	TGCGCCAGCAGCGATTTGACAGGGGATACCGGGGAGCTGTTTTTT
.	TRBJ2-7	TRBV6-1	CASSLPYEQYF	TGTGCCAGCAGTTTACCTTACGAGCAGTACTTC